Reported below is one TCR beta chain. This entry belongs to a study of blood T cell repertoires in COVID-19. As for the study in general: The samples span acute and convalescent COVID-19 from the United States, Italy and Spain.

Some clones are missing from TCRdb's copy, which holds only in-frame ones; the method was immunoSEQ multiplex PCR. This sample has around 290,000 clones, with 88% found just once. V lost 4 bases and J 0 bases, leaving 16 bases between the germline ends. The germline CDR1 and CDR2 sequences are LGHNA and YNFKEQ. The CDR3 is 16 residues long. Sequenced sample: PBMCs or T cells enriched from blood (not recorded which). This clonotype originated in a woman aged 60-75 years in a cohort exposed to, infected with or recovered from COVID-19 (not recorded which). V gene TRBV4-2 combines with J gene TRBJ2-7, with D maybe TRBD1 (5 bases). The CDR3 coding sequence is TGTGCCAGCAGCCCCAAGTTGGACATACCCTCCTACGAGCAGTACTTC. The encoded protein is CASSPKLDIPSYEQYF.